Below are 5 T cell receptor beta chains sequenced from a single sample in a study of blood T cell repertoires in COVID-19. Assay: immunoSEQ multiplex PCR; the TCRdb copy retains only in-frame clones and omits some. The table records under 250,000 clones, around four fifths of them present only once. The sequencing sample was made of peripheral blood. The receptors stem from a man between 45 and 60 years old with acute or convalescent COVID-19.

The chain combines TRBV14 with TRBJ2-6, with TRBD1 identical over 7 bases. Losses at the gene ends were 5 bases for V and 2 bases for J; bases not matched to a gene: 0. The CDR3 covers 14 residues. Germline CDR1 reads SGHDN; CDR2 reads FVKESK. The CDR3 here is CASSTGAGANVLTF. The CDR3 DNA follows: TGTGCCAGCAGCACAGGGGCTGGGGCCAACGTCCTGACTTTC.

The chain links TRBV3-1 (or the pseudogene TRBV3-2) to TRBJ2-4, with 10 bases matching TRBD2. Germline-derived CDR1 and CDR2 are LGHDT and YNNKEL (reference sequence). Trimming cost V 4 bases and J 9 bases; bases outside gene matches: 12. The CDR3 is 16 amino acids. Here the CDR3 reads CASSLERGGRRGIQYF. CDR3 nucleotides: TGTGCCAGCAGCCTAGAGCGGGGGGGCCGCAGGGGCATTCAGTACTTC.

V usage is TRBV23-1 and J usage is TRBJ2-7; 11 nucleotides line up with TRBD2. TRBV23-1 is filed as an ORF, its function uncertain. The CDR3 runs to 15 residues. The junction had 4 bases not matched to a gene; V was cut back by 2 bases and J by 4 bases. DNA for the CDR3: TGCGCCAGCAGTCAACCGGGACTAGCGGAATACGAGCAGTACTTC. Translated: CASSQPGLAEYEQYF.

This rearrangement joins TRBV5-1 to TRBJ1-3; D gene uncertain. Germline V gene data show CDR1 as SGHRS and CDR2 as YFSETQ. The CDR3 has 15 residues. The V end lost 0 bases, the J end lost 2 bases, and 9 bases lay between the germline ends. CDR3 region: CASSLVSGTGNTIYF. The CDR3 nucleotides are TGCGCCAGCAGCTTGGTGTCCGGGACTGGAAACACCATATATTTT.

The V and J genes are TRBV27 and TRBJ2-1; D possibly corresponds to TRBD2 (6 bases). This CDR3 is 17 amino acids long. Germline values: CDR1 MNHEY, CDR2 SMNVEV (reference sequence). Trimming pared 1 base from V and 0 bases from J, leaving 13 bases between. CDR3 bases: TGTGCCAGCAGTTTATTTGGCGGGACCGACTCCTACAATGAGCAGTTCTTC. Amino acids: CASSLFGGTDSYNEQFF.